Sequencing of this TCR beta chain was carried out in a study of identical twins. With V trimmed by 7 bases and J by 0 bases, 2 bases remained unmatched. Germline-derived CDR1 and CDR2 are MNHNY and SVGAGI (reference sequence). The CDR3 covers 14 residues. TCRdb called the 5' RACE reads again in MiXCR, with one record for every CDR3 protein. The data hold around 1.7 million distinct CDR3 sequences, with 25% to 35% observed a single time. This TCR came from a newborn girl in good health. The chain is built from TRBV6-6 and TRBJ2-1; 8 bases map to TRBD2. Specimen: cord blood. CDR3 protein: CASKRGSSYNEQFF. For the CDR3, the DNA is TGTGCCAGCAAGCGGGGGAGCTCCTACAATGAGCAGTTCTTC.